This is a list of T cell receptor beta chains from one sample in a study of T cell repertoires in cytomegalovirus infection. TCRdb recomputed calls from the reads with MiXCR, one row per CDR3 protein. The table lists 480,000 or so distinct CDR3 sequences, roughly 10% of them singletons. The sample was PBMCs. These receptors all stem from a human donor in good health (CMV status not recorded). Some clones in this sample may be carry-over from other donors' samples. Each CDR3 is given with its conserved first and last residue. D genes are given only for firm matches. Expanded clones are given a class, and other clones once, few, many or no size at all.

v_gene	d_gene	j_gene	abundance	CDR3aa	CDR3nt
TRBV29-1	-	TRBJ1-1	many	CSAGFVGQPNTEAFF	TGCAGCGCTGGGTTTGTCGGACAGCCGAACACTGAAGCTTTCTTT
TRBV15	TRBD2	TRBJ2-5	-	CATSRDSAGGETQYF	TGTGCCACCAGCAGGGATTCAGCGGGAGGGGAGACCCAGTACTTC
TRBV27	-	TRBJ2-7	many	CASSRGQTKSSYEQYF	TGTGCCAGCAGTCGAGGGCAGACGAAAAGCTCCTACGAGCAGTACTTC
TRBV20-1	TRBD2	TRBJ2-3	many	CSAAGGASTDTQYF	TGCAGTGCCGCGGGAGGCGCTAGCACAGATACGCAGTATTTT
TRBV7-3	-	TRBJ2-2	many	CASSLNGQSTGELFF	TGTGCCAGCAGCTTAAATGGACAGAGCACCGGGGAGCTGTTTTTT
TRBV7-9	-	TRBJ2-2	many	CASSLGGDTGELFF	TGTGCCAGCAGCTTGGGAGGCGACACCGGGGAGCTGTTTTTT
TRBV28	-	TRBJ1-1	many	CASSYENTEAFF	TGTGCCAGCAGTTATGAGAACACTGAAGCTTTCTTT
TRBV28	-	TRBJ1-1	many	CASTGTGRAFF	TGTGCCAGCACCGGTACAGGGAGGGCTTTCTTT
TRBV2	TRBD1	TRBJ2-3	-	CAGDRAGGTDTQYF	TGTGCCGGAGACAGGGCTGGTGGCACAGATACGCAGTATTTT
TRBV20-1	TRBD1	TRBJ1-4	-	CSASGRQGGGEKLFF	TGCAGTGCCTCCGGGCGACAGGGTGGTGGTGAAAAACTGTTTTTT
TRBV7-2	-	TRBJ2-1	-	CASSFGPDEQFF	TGTGCCAGCAGCTTTGGCCCGGATGAGCAGTTCTTC
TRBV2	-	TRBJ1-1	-	CASSEARQKAFF	TGTGCCAGCAGTGAAGCTCGGCAGAAAGCTTTCTTT
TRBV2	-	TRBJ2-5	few	CASSEALQDVQETQYF	TGTGCCAGCAGTGAAGCGCTTCAGGACGTTCAAGAGACCCAGTACTTC
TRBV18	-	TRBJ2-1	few	CASSPNRQPYNEQFF	TGTGCCAGCTCACCAAACAGGCAGCCCTACAATGAGCAGTTCTTC
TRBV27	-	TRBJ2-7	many	CASTRGESYEQYF	TGTGCCAGTACACGGGGCGAATCCTACGAGCAGTACTTC
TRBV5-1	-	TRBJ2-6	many	CASSLVGTPGANVLTF	TGCGCCAGCAGCTTGGTGGGGACTCCTGGGGCCAACGTCCTGACTTTC
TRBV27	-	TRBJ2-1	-	CASSLREAPPHEQFF	TGTGCCAGCAGTCTGAGGGAGGCTCCCCCTCATGAGCAGTTCTTC
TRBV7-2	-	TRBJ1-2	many	CASRPGTHANGYTF	TGTGCCAGCAGACCCGGGACACACGCGAATGGCTACACCTTC
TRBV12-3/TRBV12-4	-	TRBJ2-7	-	CASSQRGQVYEQYF	TGTGCCAGCAGTCAACGAGGGCAGGTCTACGAGCAGTACTTC
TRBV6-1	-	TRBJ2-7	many	CASSEGRGEYF	TGTGCCAGCAGTGAAGGAAGGGGCGAGTACTTC
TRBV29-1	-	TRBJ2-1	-	CSVRPNNEQFF	TGCAGCGTTCGGCCGAACAATGAGCAGTTCTTC
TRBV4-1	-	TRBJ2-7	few	CASSLMWSYEQYF	TGCGCCAGCAGCCTTATGTGGAGCTACGAGCAGTACTTC
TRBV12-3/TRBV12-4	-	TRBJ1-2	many	CASSPSGNYGYTF	TGTGCCAGCAGCCCCTCGGGAAACTATGGCTACACCTTC
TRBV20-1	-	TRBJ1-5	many	CSARDHSGNQPQHF	TGCAGTGCTAGGGACCACAGTGGCAATCAGCCCCAGCATTTT
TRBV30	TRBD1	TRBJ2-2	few	CAWSESLPGQGTGELFF	TGTGCCTGGAGTGAATCTCTCCCGGGACAGGGGACCGGGGAGCTGTTTTTT
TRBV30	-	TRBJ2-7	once	CAWSVLSESEQYF	TGTGCCTGGAGTGTACTTTCGGAGTCTGAGCAGTACTTC
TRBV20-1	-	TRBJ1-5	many	CSARDSASGTDANQPQHF	TGCAGTGCTAGAGATAGTGCGTCGGGGACGGACGCCAATCAGCCCCAGCATTTT
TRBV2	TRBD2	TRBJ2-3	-	CASSGPGTSGRGGTDTQYF	TGTGCCAGCAGTGGCCCCGGGACTAGCGGGAGGGGCGGAACAGATACGCAGTATTTT
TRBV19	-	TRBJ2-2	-	CASSLWGELTTNTGELFF	TGTGCCAGTAGTCTGTGGGGGGAACTAACAACGAACACCGGGGAGCTGTTTTTT
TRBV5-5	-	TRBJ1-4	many	CASSFTGKNEKLFF	TGTGCCAGCAGCTTTACGGGGAAAAATGAAAAACTGTTTTTT
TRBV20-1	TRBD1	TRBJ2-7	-	CSARETGFLSYEQYF	TGCAGTGCTAGAGAGACAGGGTTCCTCTCCTACGAGCAGTACTTC
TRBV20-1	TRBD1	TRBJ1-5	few	CSAIRAGGINQPQHF	TGCAGTGCGATTAGGGCAGGGGGCATCAATCAGCCCCAGCATTTT
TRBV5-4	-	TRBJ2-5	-	CASSYKRDLETQYF	TGTGCCAGCAGCTACAAAAGGGATCTCGAGACCCAGTACTTC
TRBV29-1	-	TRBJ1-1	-	CSVGRENTEAFF	TGCAGCGTCGGGAGGGAAAACACTGAAGCTTTCTTT
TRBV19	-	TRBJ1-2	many	CASSPRSPLGGYTF	TGTGCCAGTAGTCCTCGCTCACCCTTAGGTGGCTACACCTTC
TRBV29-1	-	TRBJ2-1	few	CSVEGVTGNSYNEQFF	TGCAGCGTTGAAGGGGTTACAGGTAACTCCTACAATGAGCAGTTCTTC
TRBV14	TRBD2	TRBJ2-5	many	CASSQGVVAGGETQYF	TGTGCCAGCAGCCAAGGTGTAGTAGCGGGGGGAGAGACCCAGTACTTC
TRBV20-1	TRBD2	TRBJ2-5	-	CSASSPAGNQETQYF	TGCAGTGCTAGTAGTCCAGCGGGGAACCAAGAGACCCAGTACTTC
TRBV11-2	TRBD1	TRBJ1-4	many	CASSLGTGWNEKLFF	TGTGCCAGCAGCTTAGGGACAGGGTGGAATGAAAAACTGTTTTTT
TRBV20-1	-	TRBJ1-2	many	CSARHPANYGYTF	TGCAGTGCTAGACACCCCGCTAACTATGGCTACACCTTC
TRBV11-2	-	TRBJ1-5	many	CASSFLGQPQHF	TGTGCCAGCAGCTTTCTTGGTCAGCCCCAGCATTTT
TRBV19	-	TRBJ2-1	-	CASKGPNNFNNEQFF	TGTGCCAGTAAGGGCCCTAACAACTTCAACAATGAGCAGTTCTTC
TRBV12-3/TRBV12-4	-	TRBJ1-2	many	CASSPWRGANYGYTF	TGTGCCAGCAGTCCCTGGCGGGGAGCTAACTATGGCTACACCTTC
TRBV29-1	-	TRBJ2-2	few	CSVEIMGSGTGELFF	TGCAGCGTTGAAATTATGGGGTCCGGCACCGGGGAGCTGTTTTTT
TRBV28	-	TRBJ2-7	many	CASSLGPDSRTTSSYEQYF	TGTGCCAGCAGTTTAGGTCCGGACAGCCGTACGACGAGCTCCTACGAGCAGTACTTC
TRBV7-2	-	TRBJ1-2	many	CASSLFPPENYGYTF	TGTGCCAGCAGCTTATTCCCTCCTGAAAACTATGGCTACACCTTC